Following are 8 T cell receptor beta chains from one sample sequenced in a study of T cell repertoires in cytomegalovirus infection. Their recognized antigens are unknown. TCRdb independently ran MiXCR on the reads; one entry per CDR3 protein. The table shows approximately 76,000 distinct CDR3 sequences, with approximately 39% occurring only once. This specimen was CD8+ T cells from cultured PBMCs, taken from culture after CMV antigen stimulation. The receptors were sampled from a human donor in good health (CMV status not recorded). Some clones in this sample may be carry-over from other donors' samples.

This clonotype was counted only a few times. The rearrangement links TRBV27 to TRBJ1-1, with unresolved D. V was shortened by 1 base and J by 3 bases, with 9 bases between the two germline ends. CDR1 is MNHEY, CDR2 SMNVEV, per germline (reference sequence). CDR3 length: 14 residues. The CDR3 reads CASSLLRADTEAFF. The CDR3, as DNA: TGTGCCAGCAGTTTATTAAGGGCAGACACTGAAGCTTTCTTT.

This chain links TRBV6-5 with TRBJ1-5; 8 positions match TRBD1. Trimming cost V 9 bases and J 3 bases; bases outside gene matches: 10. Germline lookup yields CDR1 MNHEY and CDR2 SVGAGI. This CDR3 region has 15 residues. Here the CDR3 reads CASKVKGQVNQPQHF. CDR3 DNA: TGTGCCAGTAAAGTTAAGGGACAGGTCAATCAGCCCCAGCATTTT.

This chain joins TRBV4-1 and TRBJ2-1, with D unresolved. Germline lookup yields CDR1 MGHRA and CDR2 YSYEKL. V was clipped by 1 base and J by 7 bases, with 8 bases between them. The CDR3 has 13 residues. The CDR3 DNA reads TGCGCCAGCAGCCAAGGGGGTTCTAATGAGCAGTTCTTC. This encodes CASSQGGSNEQFF.

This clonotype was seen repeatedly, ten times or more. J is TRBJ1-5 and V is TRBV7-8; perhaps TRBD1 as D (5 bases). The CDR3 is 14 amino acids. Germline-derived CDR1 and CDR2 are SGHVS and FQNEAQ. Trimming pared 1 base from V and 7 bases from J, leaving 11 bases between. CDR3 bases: TGTGCCAGCAGCTTAGTCGGCAGGGACCAGCCCCAGCATTTT. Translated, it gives CASSLVGRDQPQHF.

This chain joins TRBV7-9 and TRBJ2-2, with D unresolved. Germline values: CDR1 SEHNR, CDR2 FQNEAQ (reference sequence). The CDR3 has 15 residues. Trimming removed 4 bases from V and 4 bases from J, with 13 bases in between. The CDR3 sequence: CASSSYVQGTGELFF. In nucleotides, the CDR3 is TGTGCCAGCAGCTCATATGTTCAAGGCACCGGGGAGCTGTTTTTT. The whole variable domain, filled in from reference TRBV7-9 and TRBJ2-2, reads DTGVSQNPRHKITKRGQNVTFRCDPISEHNRLYWYRQTLGQGPEFLTYFQNEAQLEKSRLLSDRFSAERPKGSFSTLEIQRTEQGDSAMYLCASSSYVQGTGELFFGEGSRLTVL.

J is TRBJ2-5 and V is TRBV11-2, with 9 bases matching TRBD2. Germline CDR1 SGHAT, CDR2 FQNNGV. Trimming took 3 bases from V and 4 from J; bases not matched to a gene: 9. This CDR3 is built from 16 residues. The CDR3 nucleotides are TGTGCCAGCAGCTTCGCGGCGGGGGGGGCGGGAGAGACCCAGTACTTC. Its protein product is CASSFAAGGAGETQYF.

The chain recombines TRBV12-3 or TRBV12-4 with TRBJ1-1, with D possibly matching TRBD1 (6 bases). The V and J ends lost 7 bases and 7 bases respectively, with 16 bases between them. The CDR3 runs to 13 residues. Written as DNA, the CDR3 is TGTGCCAGCAAATGGGGGGCCGTCCGTGAAGCTTTCTTT. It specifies CASKWGAVREAFF.

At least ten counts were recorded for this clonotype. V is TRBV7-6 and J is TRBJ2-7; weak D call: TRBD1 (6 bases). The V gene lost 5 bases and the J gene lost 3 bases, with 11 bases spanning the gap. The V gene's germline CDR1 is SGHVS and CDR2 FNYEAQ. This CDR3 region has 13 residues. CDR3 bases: TGTGCCAGCAGCCCGACAGGCAACTACGAGCAGTACTTC. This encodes CASSPTGNYEQYF.